The rows below give T cell receptor beta chains drawn from one sample of a study of blood T cell repertoires in COVID-19. Assay: immunoSEQ multiplex PCR; the TCRdb copy retains only in-frame clones and omits some. The repertoire consists of approximately 270,000 clones, with 84% occurring once and the leading ten covering 15% to 17%. Input material: peripheral blood. Receptor source: a person aged 65-85 years with COVID-19, enrolled during active disease. Each CDR3 is given with its conserved first and last residue. D genes are given only for firm matches. The size entry is marked missing in some rows and otherwise reads once, few, many or a size class.

size | J | D | V | length | DNA | CDR3
NA | TRBJ2-1 | TRBD2 | TRBV5-4 | 16 | TGTGCCAGCAGCTTGGCCGGGGGGGGGTTGAACAATGAGCAGTTCTTC | CASSLAGGGLNNEQFF
once | TRBJ2-1 | TRBD2 | TRBV11-2 | 16 | TGTGCCAGCAGCTTAGTTGGGGGGGGCTCCTACAATGAGCAGTTCTTC | CASSLVGGGSYNEQFF
NA | TRBJ2-1 | TRBD1 | TRBV30 | 14 | TGTGCCTGGAGTTTACAGGGGGTTTACAATGAGCAGTTCTTC | CAWSLQGVYNEQFF
NA | TRBJ2-1 | NA | TRBV12-5 | 13 | TGTGCTAGTGGTCCGTGGCTGTCCAATGAGCAGTTCTTC | CASGPWLSNEQFF
NA | TRBJ1-6 | TRBD1 | TRBV15 | 14 | TGTGCCACCAGCCTTACACAGGGGAGCTCACCCCTCCACTTT | CATSLTQGSSPLHF
NA | TRBJ2-7 | NA | TRBV7-2 | 17 | TGTGCCAGCAGCTCCCCGAGAGGGCCGGGGGATTCCTACGAGCAGTACTTC | CASSSPRGPGDSYEQYF
NA | TRBJ2-1 | NA | TRBV19 | 14 | TGTGCCAGTAGAAGCCCAGGCCCCTACAATGAGCAGTTCTTC | CASRSPGPYNEQFF
NA | TRBJ2-1 | TRBD2 | TRBV29-1 | 15 | TGCAGCGTTGGTATTCTTCGCGGGGGGACTCATGAGCAGTTCTTC | CSVGILRGGTHEQFF
NA | TRBJ2-1 | TRBD2 | TRBV5-6 | 19 | TGTGCCAGCAGCTTGGATGTTAGCGGGGGGGCCCCACATTACAATGAGCAGTTCTTC | CASSLDVSGGAPHYNEQFF
NA | TRBJ1-1 | NA | TRBV11-3 | 14 | TGTGCCAGCAGCTTACCCCCAGGTGGTGATGAAGCTTTCTTT | CASSLPPGGDEAFF
NA | TRBJ1-1 | NA | TRBV6-2/TRBV6-3 | 15 | TGTGCCAGCAGCCCCTGGGGGCGCACTAACACTGAAGCTTTCTTT | CASSPWGRTNTEAFF
NA | TRBJ1-5 | NA | TRBV18 | 15 | TGTGCCAGCTCATTTGGTGGCAGGGACTATCAGCCCCAGCATTTT | CASSFGGRDYQPQHF
NA | TRBJ1-5 | TRBD1 | TRBV7-9 | 16 | TGTGCCAGCAGCTTAGCGGGGACAGAGAGCAATCAGCCCCAGCATTTT | CASSLAGTESNQPQHF
NA | TRBJ2-3 | NA | TRBV30 | 15 | TGTGCCTGGGGGAACAGGGCAGGGCTCTCGGATACGCAGTATTTT | CAWGNRAGLSDTQYF
NA | TRBJ1-1 | NA | TRBV2 | 10 | TGTGCCAGCACGCGGGTCGTAGCTTTCTTT | CASTRVVAFF
NA | TRBJ1-5 | NA | TRBV18 | 14 | TGTGCCAGCGCCGAGTTCGATAGCAATCAGCCCCAGCATTTT | CASAEFDSNQPQHF
NA | TRBJ1-3 | NA | TRBV19 | 15 | TGTGCCAGTAGTATCCAGGCGAGCTCTGGAAACACCATATATTTT | CASSIQASSGNTIYF
NA | TRBJ1-3 | TRBD1 | TRBV19 | 17 | TGTGCCAGCGGGGAACGAGGACAGGGGAACTCTGGAAACACCATATATTTT | CASGERGQGNSGNTIYF
NA | TRBJ2-1 | NA | TRBV4-3 | 13 | TGCGCCAGCAGCCCCCGACCGGGGGATGAGCAGTTCTTC | CASSPRPGDEQFF
NA | TRBJ2-3 | NA | TRBV6-2/TRBV6-3 | 19 | TGTGCCAGCAGTTACCAACTGACGGGGTACACTACTAGCACAGATACGCAGTATTTT | CASSYQLTGYTTSTDTQYF
NA | TRBJ2-7 | TRBD1 | TRBV7-2 | 16 | TGTGCCAGCAGCCTCGGGACAGGGGGTAGCGGGGCCGAGCAGTACTTC | CASSLGTGGSGAEQYF
NA | TRBJ2-2 | TRBD2 | TRBV14 | 18 | TGTGCCAGCAGCCAACTGTTTACTAGCGGGGGAAACACCGGGGAGCTGTTTTTT | CASSQLFTSGGNTGELFF
NA | TRBJ2-2 | NA | TRBV19 | 13 | TGTGCCAGTAGTTCACAGGGATTCGGGGAGCTGTTTTTT | CASSSQGFGELFF